The clone carrying this T cell receptor beta chain was seen only a few times. Its antigen is currently unknown. These data originate in a study of blood T cells in healthy people across ages. Whole-study results and caveats: Per million T cells, the diversity of TCR beta decreased roughly linearly as age advanced.

V lost 8 bases to trimming and J lost 4 bases, with 21 bases between them. The CDR3 covers 15 residues. Germline CDR1 reads DFQATT; CDR2 reads SNEGSKA (reference sequence). Sample-barcoded 5' priming and a J-beta primer mix drove a second PCR of roughly 7 to 11 cycles. TCRdb fed the 5' RACE reads into MiXCR, producing one record per CDR3 protein. This sample has fewer than 800,000 distinct CDR3 sequences; around 45% occur once, and the top ten carry around 32%. This chain connects TRBV20-1 to TRBJ2-1; D is ambiguous. This clonotype originated in a woman aged 60-75 years in good health. Sequencing was performed on blood. CDR3 loop: CSTSKLTQIYNEQFF. In DNA form, the CDR3 reads TGCAGTACCTCAAAGCTCACTCAGATTTACAATGAGCAGTTCTTC.